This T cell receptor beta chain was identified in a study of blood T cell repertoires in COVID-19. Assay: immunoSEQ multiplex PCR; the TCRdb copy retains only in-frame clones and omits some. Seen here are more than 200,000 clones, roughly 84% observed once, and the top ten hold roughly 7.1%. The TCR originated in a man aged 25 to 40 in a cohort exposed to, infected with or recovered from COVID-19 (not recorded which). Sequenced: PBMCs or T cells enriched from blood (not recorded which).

The CDR3 coding sequence is TGTGCTAGTGGTTTGTTTGGGACAGGGGGTCCGGATGAGCAGTTCTTC. Its translation: CASGLFGTGGPDEQFF. This chain uses TRBV12-5 with TRBJ2-1; 11 bases are shared with TRBD1. Germline V gene sequence: CDR1 LGHNT, CDR2 FRNRAP. The trim removed 2 bases at V and 8 bases at J, leaving 8 bases unmatched. This CDR3 spans 16 amino acids.